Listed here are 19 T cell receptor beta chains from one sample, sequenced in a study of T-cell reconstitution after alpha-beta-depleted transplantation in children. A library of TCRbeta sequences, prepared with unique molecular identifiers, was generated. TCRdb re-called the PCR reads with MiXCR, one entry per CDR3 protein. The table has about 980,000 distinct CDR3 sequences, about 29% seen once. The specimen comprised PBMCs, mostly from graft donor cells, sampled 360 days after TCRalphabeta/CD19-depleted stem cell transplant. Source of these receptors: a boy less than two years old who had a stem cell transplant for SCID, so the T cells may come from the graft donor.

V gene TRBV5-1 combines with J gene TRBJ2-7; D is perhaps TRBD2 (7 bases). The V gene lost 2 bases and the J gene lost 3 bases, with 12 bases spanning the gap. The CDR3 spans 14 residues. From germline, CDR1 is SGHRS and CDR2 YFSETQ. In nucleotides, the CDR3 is TGCGCCAGCAGCTTTTTCGGGGGGCTCTACGAGCAGTACTTC. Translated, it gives CASSFFGGLYEQYF. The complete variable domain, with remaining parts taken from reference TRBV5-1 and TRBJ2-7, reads KAGVTQTPRYLIKTRGQQVTLSCSPISGHRSVSWYQQTPGQGLQFLFEYFSETQRNKGNFPGRFSGRQFSNSRSEMNVSTLELGDSALYLCASSFFGGLYEQYFGPGTRLTVT.

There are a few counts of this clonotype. The chain's CDR3 is CATSATGPNTEAFF. In DNA form, the CDR3 reads TGTGCCACCAGTGCGACGGGGCCGAACACTGAAGCTTTCTTT. The chain couples TRBV24-1 to TRBJ1-1, with D possibly being TRBD1 (5 bases). Germline loops: CDR1 KGHDR, CDR2 SFDVKD. Deletions cut 5 bases from V and 1 base from J, with 10 bases between. The CDR3 covers 14 residues.

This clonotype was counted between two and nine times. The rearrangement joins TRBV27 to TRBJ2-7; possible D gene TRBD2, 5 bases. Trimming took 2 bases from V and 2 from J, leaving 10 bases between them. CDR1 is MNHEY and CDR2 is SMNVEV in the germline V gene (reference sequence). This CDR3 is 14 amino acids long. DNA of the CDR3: TGTGCCAGCAGTTTACAGCTCGGGACCTACGAGCAGTACTTC. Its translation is CASSLQLGTYEQYF.

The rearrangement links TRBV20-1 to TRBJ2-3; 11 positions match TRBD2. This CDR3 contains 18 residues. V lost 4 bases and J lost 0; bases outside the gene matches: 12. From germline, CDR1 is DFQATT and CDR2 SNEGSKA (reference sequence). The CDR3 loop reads CSATTSGAVRTSTDTQYF. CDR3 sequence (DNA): TGCAGTGCTACGACTAGCGGGGCCGTACGTACTAGCACAGATACGCAGTATTTT.

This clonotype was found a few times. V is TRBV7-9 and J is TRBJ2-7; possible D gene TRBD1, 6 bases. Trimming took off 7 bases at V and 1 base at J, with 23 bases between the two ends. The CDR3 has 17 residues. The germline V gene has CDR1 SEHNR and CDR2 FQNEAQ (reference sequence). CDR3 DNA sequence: TGTGCCAGCACCAACCCATCTTCGGGACATCGGTCCTACGAGCAGTACTTC. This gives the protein CASTNPSSGHRSYEQYF.

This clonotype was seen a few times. CDR3 loop: CASSPQGLAGRDEQFF. The CDR3 DNA is TGTGCCAGCAGCCCCCAGGGACTAGCGGGACGCGATGAGCAGTTCTTC. The rearrangement uses TRBV28 and TRBJ2-1; 13 nucleotides align to TRBD2. Per the germline V gene, CDR1 is MDHEN and CDR2 is SYDVKM. Trimming removed 6 bases from V and 8 bases from J; junction bases left unmatched: 10. There are 16 residues in the CDR3.

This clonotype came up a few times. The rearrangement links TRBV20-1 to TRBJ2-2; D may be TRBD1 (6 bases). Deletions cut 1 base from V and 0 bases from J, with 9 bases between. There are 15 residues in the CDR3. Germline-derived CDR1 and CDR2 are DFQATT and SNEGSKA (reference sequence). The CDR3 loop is CSARATGTNTGELFF. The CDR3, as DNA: TGCAGTGCTAGAGCGACAGGAACGAACACCGGGGAGCTGTTTTTT.

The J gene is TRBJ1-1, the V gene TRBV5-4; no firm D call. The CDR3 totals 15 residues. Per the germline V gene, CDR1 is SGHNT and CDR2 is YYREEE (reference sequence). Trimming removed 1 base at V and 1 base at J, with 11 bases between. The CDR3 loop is CASSLLRVGNTEAFF. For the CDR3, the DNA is TGTGCCAGCAGCTTGTTAAGGGTAGGGAACACTGAAGCTTTCTTT.

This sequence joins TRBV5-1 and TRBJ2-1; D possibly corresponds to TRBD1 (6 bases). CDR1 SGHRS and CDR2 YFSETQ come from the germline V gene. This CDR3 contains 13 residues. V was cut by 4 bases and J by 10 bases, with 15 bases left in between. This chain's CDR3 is CASSLRTEREQFF. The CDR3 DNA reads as TGCGCCAGCAGCCTCCGGACAGAGCGGGAGCAGTTCTTC.

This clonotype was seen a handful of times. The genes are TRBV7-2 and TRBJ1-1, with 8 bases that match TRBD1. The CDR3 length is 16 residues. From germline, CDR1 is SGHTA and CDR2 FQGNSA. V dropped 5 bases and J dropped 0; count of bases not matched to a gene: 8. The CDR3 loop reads CASSAGQGSMNTEAFF. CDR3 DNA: TGTGCCAGCAGCGCAGGACAGGGAAGCATGAACACTGAAGCTTTCTTT.

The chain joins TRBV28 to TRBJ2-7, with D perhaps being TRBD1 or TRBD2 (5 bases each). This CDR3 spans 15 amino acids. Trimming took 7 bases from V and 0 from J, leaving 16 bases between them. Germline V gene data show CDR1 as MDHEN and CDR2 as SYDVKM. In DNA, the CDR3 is TGTGCCAGCACCAAAAAGGGGACGTACTCCTACGAGCAGTACTTC. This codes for CASTKKGTYSYEQYF.

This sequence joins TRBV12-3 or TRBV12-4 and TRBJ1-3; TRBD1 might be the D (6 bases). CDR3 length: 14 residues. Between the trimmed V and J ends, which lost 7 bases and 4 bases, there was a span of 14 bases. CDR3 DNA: TGTGCCAGCACCCCTGAGGGGGTCGGAAACACCATATATTTT. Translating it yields CASTPEGVGNTIYF.

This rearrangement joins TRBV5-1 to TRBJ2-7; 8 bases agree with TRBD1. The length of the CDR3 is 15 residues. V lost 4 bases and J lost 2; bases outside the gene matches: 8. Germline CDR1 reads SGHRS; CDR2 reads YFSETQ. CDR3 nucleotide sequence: TGCGCCAGCAGCCGGGACAGGCCCCCTCCCTACGAGCAGTACTTC. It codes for CASSRDRPPPYEQYF.

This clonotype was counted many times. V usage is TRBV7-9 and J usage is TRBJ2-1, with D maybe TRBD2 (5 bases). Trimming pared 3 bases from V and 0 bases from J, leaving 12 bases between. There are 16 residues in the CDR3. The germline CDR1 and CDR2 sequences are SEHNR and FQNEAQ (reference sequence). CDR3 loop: CASSFPRRSSYNEQFF. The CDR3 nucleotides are TGTGCCAGCAGCTTCCCCAGGAGGAGCTCCTACAATGAGCAGTTCTTC.

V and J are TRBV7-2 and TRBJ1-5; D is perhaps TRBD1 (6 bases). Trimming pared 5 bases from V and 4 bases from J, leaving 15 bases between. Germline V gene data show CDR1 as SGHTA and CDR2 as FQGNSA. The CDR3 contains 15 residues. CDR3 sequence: CASSPSRGPNQPQHF. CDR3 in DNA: TGTGCCAGCAGCCCCTCCAGGGGACCTAATCAGCCCCAGCATTTT.

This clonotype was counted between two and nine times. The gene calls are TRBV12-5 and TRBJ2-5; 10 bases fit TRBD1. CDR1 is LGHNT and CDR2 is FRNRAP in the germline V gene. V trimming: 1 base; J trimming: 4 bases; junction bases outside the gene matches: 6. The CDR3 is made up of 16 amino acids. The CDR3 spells CASGLATGGGGETQYF. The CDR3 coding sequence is TGTGCTAGTGGTTTGGCGACAGGGGGCGGCGGAGAGACCCAGTACTTC.

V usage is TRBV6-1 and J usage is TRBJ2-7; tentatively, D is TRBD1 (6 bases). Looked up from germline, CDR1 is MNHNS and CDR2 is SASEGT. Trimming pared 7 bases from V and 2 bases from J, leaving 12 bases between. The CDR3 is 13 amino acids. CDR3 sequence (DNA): TGTGCCAGCAAACGGGACAAAGCCTACGAGCAGTACTTC. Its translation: CASKRDKAYEQYF.

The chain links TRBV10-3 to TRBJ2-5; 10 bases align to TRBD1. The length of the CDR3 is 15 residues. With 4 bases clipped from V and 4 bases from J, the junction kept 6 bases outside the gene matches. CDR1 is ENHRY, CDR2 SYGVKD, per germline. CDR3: CAISVPGQGVETQYF. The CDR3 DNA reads TGTGCCATCAGTGTCCCAGGACAGGGGGTAGAGACCCAGTACTTC.

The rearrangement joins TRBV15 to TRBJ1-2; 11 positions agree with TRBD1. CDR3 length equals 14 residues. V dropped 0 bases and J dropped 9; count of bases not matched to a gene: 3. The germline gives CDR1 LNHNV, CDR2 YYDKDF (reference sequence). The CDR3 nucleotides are TGTGCCACCAGCAGAGACGGGACAGGGGGGAGCTACACCTTC. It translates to CATSRDGTGGSYTF.